The text below deals with one T cell receptor (beta chain). The data were taken from a study of blood T cell repertoires in COVID-19. Study-level background: COVID-19 samples collected from the United States, Italy and Spain covered acute and convalescent phases. PBMCs, B-cell-depleted T cells, or T cells were the source of the cDNA or gDNA that made up the material.

In the source study's methods: Using reference gene primer amplification, nucleated cell counts were estimated. The protocol was immunoSEQ multiplex PCR, while the TCRdb copy is restricted to in-frame clones and leaves out a portion. V and J calls and clone size are copied from that table; D and trimming were computed from the DNA. The sample gives nearly 35,000 clones, about 90% of which show up once; 40% to 50% is in the top ten. This CDR3 region has 15 residues. Germline-derived CDR1 and CDR2 are SGHRS and YFSETQ. Unmatched junction bases numbered 13, after V lost 7 bases and J lost 4 bases. The material sequenced was peripheral blood. The V gene is TRBV5-1, the J gene TRBJ1-1, with 7 bases identical to TRBD1. This receptor was obtained from a human donor in a cohort sampled during active COVID-19. The DNA of the CDR3 is TGCGCCAGCTACCGGTCGGGGCAGGGGGTCACTGAAGCTTTCTTT. Amino acid sequence: CASYRSGQGVTEAFF.